A single sample gave rise to the 19 T cell receptor beta chains below, sequenced in a study of identical twins. TCRdb reprocessed the 5' RACE reads via MiXCR and lists one record per CDR3 protein. The repertoire has just under 550,000 distinct CDR3 sequences, roughly 15% of them found once; the top ten carry roughly 0.46%. These data were likewise used in another study, on yellow fever vaccine responses in identical twins.

Sequencing used CD4+ T cells sorted from blood. The receptors here all came from a woman between 18 and 30 years old in good health.

The rearrangement uses TRBV7-9 and TRBJ2-2; the D gene is possibly TRBD1 (6 bases). Germline CDR1 SEHNR, CDR2 FQNEAQ (reference sequence). This CDR3 has 15 amino acids. V lost 5 bases and J 0 bases, leaving 10 bases between the germline ends. CDR3 in amino acids: CASSPDRPNTGELFF. For the CDR3, the DNA is TGTGCCAGCAGCCCCGACAGGCCGAACACCGGGGAGCTGTTTTTT.

The chain employs TRBV5-1 and TRBJ2-5; weak D call: TRBD2 (6 bases). The V gene's germline CDR1 is SGHRS and CDR2 YFSETQ. There are 14 residues in the CDR3. The V and J ends lost 6 bases and 7 bases respectively, with 19 bases between them. CDR3 loop: CASTLGDSPMTQYF. For the CDR3, the DNA is TGCGCCAGCACCCTGGGGGACTCTCCCATGACCCAGTACTTC.

V is TRBV20-1 and J is TRBJ2-1, with D hard to call. Germline loops: CDR1 DFQATT, CDR2 SNEGSKA (reference sequence). V was trimmed by 3 bases and J by 5 bases, leaving 8 bases between them. The CDR3 has 12 residues. As DNA, the CDR3 is TGCAGTGCTAGCCTCACAAACAATGAGCAGTTCTTC. Translation gives CSASLTNNEQFF.

J is TRBJ2-1 and V is TRBV7-3, with TRBD1 matching 7 bases. The CDR3 runs 16 residues. The trim removed 2 bases at V and 5 bases at J, leaving 9 bases unmatched. The germline V gene has CDR1 SGHTA and CDR2 FQGTGA. Here the CDR3 DNA reads TGTGCCAGCAGCTTAGGGCCCGAGGGGGCTGACAATGAGCAGTTCTTC. This translates into CASSLGPEGADNEQFF.

The gene calls are TRBV12-3 or TRBV12-4 and TRBJ1-1; D may be TRBD1 (5 bases). The CDR3 runs 14 residues. The ends were cut back, 4 bases at V and 3 bases at J, with 12 bases in the middle. This chain's CDR3 is CASSSPPRDTEAFF. CDR3 coding DNA: TGTGCCAGCAGTTCCCCCCCCAGGGACACTGAAGCTTTCTTT.

This clonotype was seen at least ten times. The chain joins TRBV28 to TRBJ2-1, with D possibly matching TRBD2 (5 bases). V was pared by 6 bases and J by 0 bases, with 6 bases between. Germline-derived CDR1 and CDR2 are MDHEN and SYDVKM. This CDR3 comprises 13 residues. This chain's CDR3 is CASRADSYNEQFF. Written as DNA, the CDR3 is TGTGCCAGCAGAGCGGACTCCTACAATGAGCAGTTCTTC. The complete variable domain, with remaining parts taken from reference TRBV28 and TRBJ2-1, reads DVKVTQSSRYLVKRTGEKVFLECVQDMDHENMFWYRQDPGLGLRLIYFSYDVKMKEKGDIPEGYSVSREKKERFSLILESASTNQTSMYLCASRADSYNEQFFGPGTRLTVL.

The V and J genes are TRBV12-3 or TRBV12-4 and TRBJ2-2; either TRBD1 or TRBD2 may supply D (5 bases each). The CDR3 has 15 amino acids. Trimming pared 4 bases from V and 5 bases from J, leaving 14 bases between. The CDR3 DNA is TGTGCCAGCAGTTGGGGGATCGCCGGGACCGGGGAGCTGTTTTTT. Translation: CASSWGIAGTGELFF.

The table lists this clonotype with many counts. The rearrangement uses TRBV24-1 and TRBJ1-2; 8 nucleotides line up with TRBD1. CDR3 length: 14 amino acids. Per germline, CDR1 KGHDR and CDR2 SFDVKD. Germline trimming cut 4 bases from V and 3 bases from J; bases unmatched to any gene: 3. The CDR3 nucleotides are TGTGCCACCAGTGAACCGGGACAGGACTATGGCTACACCTTC. Its translation: CATSEPGQDYGYTF.

The chain combines TRBV29-1 with TRBJ1-3, with D maybe TRBD1 (6 bases). Germline V lookup: CDR1 SQVTM, CDR2 ANQGSEA. Trimming cost V 7 bases and J 3 bases, with 13 bases left between them. The CDR3 extends over 13 amino acids. The CDR3 bases are TGCAGCGCCTCCGGGACATTTGGAAACACCATATATTTT. Translating it yields CSASGTFGNTIYF.

This clonotype came up a few times. J is TRBJ2-3 and V is TRBV6-2 or TRBV6-3, with 11 bases identical to TRBD2. The CDR3 contains 16 residues. Germline loops: CDR1 MNHEY, CDR2 SVGEGT. The V and J ends lost 6 bases and 4 bases, in that order; junction bases with no gene match: 9. CDR3 bases: TGTGCCAGCAGCCGCCCGGGACTAGCGGTGTCAGATACGCAGTATTTT. Translated: CASSRPGLAVSDTQYF.

This sequence joins TRBV20-1 and TRBJ2-7, with D perhaps assigned TRBD1 or TRBD2 (6 bases each). Germline V lookup: CDR1 DFQATT, CDR2 SNEGSKA (reference sequence). The CDR3 contains 14 residues. V shed 6 bases and J shed 2 bases, with 17 bases lying between them. The CDR3 spells CSARGVGYTYEQYF. DNA of the CDR3: TGCAGTGCGAGGGGGGTGGGCTACACCTACGAGCAGTACTTC.

There are a few counts of this clonotype. Here the CDR3 DNA reads TGTGCCAGCAGCCAAATATTCGTACAGTTGAGCTCCTACAATGAGCAGTTCTTC. Translating it yields CASSQIFVQLSSYNEQFF. The chain has TRBV3-1 and TRBJ2-1; D is unclear. Trimming took off 2 bases at V and 0 bases at J, with 17 bases between the two ends. Germline V gene lookup returns CDR1 LGHDT and CDR2 YNNKEL (reference sequence). The CDR3 has 18 amino acids.

This clonotype has ten or more counts. The CDR3 spells CASRETAANYGYTF. DNA of the CDR3: TGTGCCAGCAGGGAGACAGCCGCTAACTATGGCTACACCTTC. This chain links TRBV12-3 or TRBV12-4 with TRBJ1-2; TRBD1 is a possible D gene (5 bases). Trimming cost V 6 bases and J 0 bases, with 11 bases left between them. CDR3 length equals 14 residues.

The chain carries TRBV6-1 and TRBJ1-1; tentatively, D is TRBD1 (5 bases). Germline lookup yields CDR1 MNHNS and CDR2 SASEGT. V was pared by 4 bases and J by 6 bases, with 12 bases between. The CDR3 covers 13 residues. The CDR3 spells CASSVGAQAEAFF. In nucleotides, the CDR3 is TGTGCCAGCAGTGTAGGGGCTCAGGCTGAAGCTTTCTTT.

The chain has TRBV6-1 and TRBJ1-6, with no clear D. V was shortened by 7 bases and J by 11 bases, with 18 bases between the two germline ends. Germline values: CDR1 MNHNS, CDR2 SASEGT. The CDR3 totals 14 residues. The chain's CDR3 is CASTQEEGRTPLHF. In DNA, the CDR3 is TGTGCCAGCACCCAAGAGGAGGGTCGAACACCCCTCCACTTT.

This clonotype appeared a few times. This chain links TRBV4-1 with TRBJ1-5, with a possible D match to TRBD1 (5 bases). Trimming took off 0 bases at V and 11 bases at J, with 17 bases between the two ends. CDR3 length equals 15 residues. The germline V gene encodes CDR1 MGHRA and CDR2 YSYEKL. In DNA form, the CDR3 reads TGCGCCAGCAGCCAAGATACAGGTCCCCCAGTGGCCCAGCATTTT. Translation gives CASSQDTGPPVAQHF.

The table lists this clonotype with a few counts. V and J are TRBV20-1 and TRBJ1-6; maybe TRBD1 (5 bases). CDR3 length: 15 residues. CDR1 and CDR2 (germline): DFQATT, SNEGSKA (reference sequence). The V gene lost 0 bases and the J gene lost 9 bases, with 15 bases spanning the gap. The CDR3, as DNA: TGCAGTGCTAGAGATATGAGGGAAGGGACTTCACCCCTCCACTTT. As protein: CSARDMREGTSPLHF.

The chain recombines TRBV10-3 with TRBJ2-2; TRBD1 is a possible D gene (6 bases). The CDR3 covers 19 residues. CDR1 is ENHRY, CDR2 SYGVKD, per germline. Trimming cost V 8 bases and J 5 bases, with 30 bases left between them. The CDR3 DNA reads TGTGCCATCTGCATACCGACTCACAGGGCCCTGCGGAGGACCGGGGAGCTGTTTTTT. Its translation: CAICIPTHRALRRTGELFF.

The chain combines TRBV27 with TRBJ2-2; D perhaps matches TRBD2 (5 bases). Trimming removed 5 bases at V and 5 bases at J, with 6 bases between. Germline CDR1 and CDR2: MNHEY and SMNVEV (reference sequence). The length of the CDR3 is 12 residues. CDR3 in amino acids: CASSTRTGELFF. The CDR3 DNA is TGTGCCAGCAGTACTAGGACCGGGGAGCTGTTTTTT.